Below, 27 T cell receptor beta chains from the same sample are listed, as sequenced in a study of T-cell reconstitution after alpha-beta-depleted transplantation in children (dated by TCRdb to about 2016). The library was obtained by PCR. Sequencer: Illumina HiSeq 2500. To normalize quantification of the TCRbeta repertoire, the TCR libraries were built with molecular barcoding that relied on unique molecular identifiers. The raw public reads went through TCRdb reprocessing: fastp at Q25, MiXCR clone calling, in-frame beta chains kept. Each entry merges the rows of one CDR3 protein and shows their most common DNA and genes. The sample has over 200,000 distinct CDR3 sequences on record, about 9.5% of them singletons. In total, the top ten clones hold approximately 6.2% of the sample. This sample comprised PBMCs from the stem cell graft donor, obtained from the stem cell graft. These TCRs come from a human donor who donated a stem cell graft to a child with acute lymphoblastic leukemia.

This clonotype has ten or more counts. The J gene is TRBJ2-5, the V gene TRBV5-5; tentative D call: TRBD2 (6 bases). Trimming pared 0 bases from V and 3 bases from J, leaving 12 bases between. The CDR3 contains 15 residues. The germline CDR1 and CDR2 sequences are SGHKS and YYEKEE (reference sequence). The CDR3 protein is CASSLVGWREETQYF. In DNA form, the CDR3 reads TGTGCCAGCAGCTTGGTGGGGTGGAGGGAAGAGACCCAGTACTTC.

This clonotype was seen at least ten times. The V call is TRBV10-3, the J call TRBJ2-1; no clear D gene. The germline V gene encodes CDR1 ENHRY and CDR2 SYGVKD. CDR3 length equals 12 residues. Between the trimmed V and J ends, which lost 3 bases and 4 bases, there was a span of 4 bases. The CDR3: CAISDFYNEQFF. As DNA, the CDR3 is TGTGCCATCAGTGATTTTTACAATGAGCAGTTCTTC.

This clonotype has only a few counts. The DNA of the CDR3 is TGTGCCAGCAGCCAAGCCCCGACAGGGGACGGAAACACCATATATTTT. Protein: CASSQAPTGDGNTIYF. This sequence joins TRBV3-1 and TRBJ1-3, with 8 bases lining up with TRBD1. Germline values: CDR1 LGHDT, CDR2 YNNKEL (reference sequence). Germline trimming cut 1 base from V and 4 bases from J; bases unmatched to any gene: 6. There are 16 residues in the CDR3.

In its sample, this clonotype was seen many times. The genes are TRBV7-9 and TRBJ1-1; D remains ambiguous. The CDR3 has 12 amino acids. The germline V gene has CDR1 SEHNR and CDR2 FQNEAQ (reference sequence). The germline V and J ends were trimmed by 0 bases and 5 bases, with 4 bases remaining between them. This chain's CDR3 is CASSLAETEAFF. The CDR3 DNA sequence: TGTGCCAGCAGCTTAGCAGAGACTGAAGCTTTCTTT.

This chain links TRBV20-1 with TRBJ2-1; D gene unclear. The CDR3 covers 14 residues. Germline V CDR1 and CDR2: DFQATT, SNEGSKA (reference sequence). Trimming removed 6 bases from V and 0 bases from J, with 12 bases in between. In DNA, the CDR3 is TGCAGTGCGCTGGGTTCGGACTCCTACAATGAGCAGTTCTTC. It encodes CSALGSDSYNEQFF.

The CDR3 bases are TGTGCCAGCAGCCCCGGGATACCCAACTACGAGCAGTACTTC. This translates into CASSPGIPNYEQYF. The rearrangement joins TRBV7-2 to TRBJ2-7; D is perhaps TRBD2 (5 bases). The CDR3 extends over 14 amino acids. V was pared by 5 bases and J by 3 bases, with 14 bases between. Looked up from germline, CDR1 is SGHTA and CDR2 is FQGNSA.

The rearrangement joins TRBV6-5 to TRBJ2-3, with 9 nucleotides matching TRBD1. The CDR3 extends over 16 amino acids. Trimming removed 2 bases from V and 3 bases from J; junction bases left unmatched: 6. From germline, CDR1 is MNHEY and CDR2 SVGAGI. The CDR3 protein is CASSYKTGTGTDTQYF. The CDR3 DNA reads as TGTGCCAGCAGTTACAAGACCGGGACAGGGACAGATACGCAGTATTTT.

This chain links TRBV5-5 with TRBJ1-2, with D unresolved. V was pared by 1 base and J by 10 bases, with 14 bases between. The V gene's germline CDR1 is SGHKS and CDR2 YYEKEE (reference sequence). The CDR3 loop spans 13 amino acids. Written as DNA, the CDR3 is TGTGCCAGCAGCTTGACCTGGGATGCGACCTACACCTTC. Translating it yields CASSLTWDATYTF.

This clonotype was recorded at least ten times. CDR3 sequence (DNA): TGTGCCAGCAGCGGGCTGGGTTCCACATATTATGGCTACACCTTC. Its translation is CASSGLGSTYYGYTF. The rearrangement joins TRBV7-9 to TRBJ1-2; D not resolved. This CDR3 is 15 amino acids long. The V end lost 5 bases, the J end lost 5 bases, and 18 bases lay between the germline ends. Germline V gene sequence: CDR1 SEHNR, CDR2 FQNEAQ (reference sequence).

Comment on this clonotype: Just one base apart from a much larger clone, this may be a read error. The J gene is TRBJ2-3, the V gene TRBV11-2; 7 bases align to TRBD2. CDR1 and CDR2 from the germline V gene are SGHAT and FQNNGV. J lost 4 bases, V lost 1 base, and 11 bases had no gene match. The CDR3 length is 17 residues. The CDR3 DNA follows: TGTGCCAGCAGCTTAGCCTTTAGGGAGGGCAGGGCAGATACGCAGTATTTT. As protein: CASSLAFREGRADTQYF.

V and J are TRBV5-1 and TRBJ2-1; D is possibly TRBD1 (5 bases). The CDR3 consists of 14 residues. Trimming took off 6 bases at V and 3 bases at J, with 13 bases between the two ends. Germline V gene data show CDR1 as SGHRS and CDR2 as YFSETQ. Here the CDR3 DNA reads TGCGCCAGCACAGCGCAGGGCTTCTACAATGAGCAGTTCTTC. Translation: CASTAQGFYNEQFF. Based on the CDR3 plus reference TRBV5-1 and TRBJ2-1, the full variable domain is KAGVTQTPRYLIKTRGQQVTLSCSPISGHRSVSWYQQTPGQGLQFLFEYFSETQRNKGNFPGRFSGRQFSNSRSEMNVSTLELGDSALYLCASTAQGFYNEQFFGPGTRLTVL.

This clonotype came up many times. The CDR3 is CSAPGTSPEKLFF. As DNA, the CDR3 is TGCAGTGCCCCCGGGACATCTCCTGAAAAACTGTTTTTT. This chain connects TRBV20-1 to TRBJ1-4, with a possible D match to TRBD1 (6 bases). V lost 6 bases to trimming and J lost 7 bases, with 15 bases between them. The CDR3 is 13 amino acids. Germline CDR1 reads DFQATT; CDR2 reads SNEGSKA (reference sequence).

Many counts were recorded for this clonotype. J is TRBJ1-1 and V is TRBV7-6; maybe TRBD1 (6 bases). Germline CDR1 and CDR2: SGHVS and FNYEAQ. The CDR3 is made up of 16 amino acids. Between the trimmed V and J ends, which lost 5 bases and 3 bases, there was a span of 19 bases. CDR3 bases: TGTGCCAGCAGCGCCCGGACAGTCGTAAGGGACACTGAAGCTTTCTTT. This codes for CASSARTVVRDTEAFF.

The CDR3, as DNA: TGCAGTGCTAGACAGGCAGAGAAAGACTATGGCTACACCTTC. This translates into CSARQAEKDYGYTF. The chain uses TRBV20-1 and TRBJ1-2; D is undetermined. The V gene's germline CDR1 is DFQATT and CDR2 SNEGSKA (reference sequence). The CDR3 spans 14 residues. V lost 2 bases and J lost 3, with 13 bases in between.

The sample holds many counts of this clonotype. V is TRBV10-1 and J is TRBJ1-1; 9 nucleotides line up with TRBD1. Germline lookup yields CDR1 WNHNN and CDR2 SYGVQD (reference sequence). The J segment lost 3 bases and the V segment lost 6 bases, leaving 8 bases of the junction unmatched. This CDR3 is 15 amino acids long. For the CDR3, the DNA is TGCGCCAGCAGGCCGGGACAGGGTAGCGACACTGAAGCTTTCTTT. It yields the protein CASRPGQGSDTEAFF.

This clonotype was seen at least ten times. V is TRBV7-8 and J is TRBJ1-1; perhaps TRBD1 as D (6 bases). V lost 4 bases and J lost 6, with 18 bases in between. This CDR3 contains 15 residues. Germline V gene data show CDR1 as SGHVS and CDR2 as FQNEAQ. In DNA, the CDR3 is TGTGCCAGCAGCTCCCGGGACATAGGGTCCGCTGAAGCTTTCTTT. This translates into CASSSRDIGSAEAFF.

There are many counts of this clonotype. This chain's CDR3 is CASSPPGRANSPLHF. For the CDR3, the DNA is TGTGCCAGCAGCCCCCCCGGCAGGGCTAATTCACCCCTCCACTTT. The chain recombines TRBV7-2 with TRBJ1-6; the D gene is possibly TRBD1 (5 bases). The germline CDR1 and CDR2 sequences are SGHTA and FQGNSA. The germline V and J ends were trimmed by 5 bases and 6 bases, with 14 bases remaining between them. The CDR3 length is 15 residues.

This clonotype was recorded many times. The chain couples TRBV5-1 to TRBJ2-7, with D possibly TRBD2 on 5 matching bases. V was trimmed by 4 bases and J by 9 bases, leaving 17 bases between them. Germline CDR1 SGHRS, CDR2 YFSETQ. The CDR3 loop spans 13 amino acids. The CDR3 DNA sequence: TGCGCCAGCAGCCAGGACCGAGCGGATAGGCAGTACTTC. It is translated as CASSQDRADRQYF.

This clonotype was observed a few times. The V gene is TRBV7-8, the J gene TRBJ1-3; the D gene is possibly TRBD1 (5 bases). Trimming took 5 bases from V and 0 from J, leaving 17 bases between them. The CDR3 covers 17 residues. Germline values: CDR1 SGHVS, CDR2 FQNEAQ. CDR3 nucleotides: TGTGCCAGCAGCATCTCTGGGGGTACCGTCTCTGGAAACACCATATATTTT. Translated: CASSISGGTVSGNTIYF. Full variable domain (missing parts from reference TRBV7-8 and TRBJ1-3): GAGVSQSPRYKVAKRGQDVALRCDPISGHVSLFWYQQALGQGPEFLTYFQNEAQLDKSGLPSDRFFAERPEGSVSTLKIQRTQQEDSAVYLCASSISGGTVSGNTIYFGEGSWLTVV.

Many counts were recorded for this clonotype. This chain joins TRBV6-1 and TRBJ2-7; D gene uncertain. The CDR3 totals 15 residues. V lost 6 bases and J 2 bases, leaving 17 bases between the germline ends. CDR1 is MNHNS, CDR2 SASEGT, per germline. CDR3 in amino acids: CASRNGPTPTYEQYF. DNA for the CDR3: TGTGCCAGCAGGAACGGGCCAACTCCCACCTACGAGCAGTACTTC.

The CDR3 region is CASSLEVAGVLTF. For the CDR3, the DNA is TGTGCCAGCAGCTTAGAGGTGGCCGGCGTCCTGACTTTC. This chain joins TRBV7-9 and TRBJ2-6; no definite D call. The germline V gene has CDR1 SEHNR and CDR2 FQNEAQ (reference sequence). V was shortened by 1 base and J by 12 bases, with 10 bases between the two germline ends. The CDR3 has 13 amino acids.

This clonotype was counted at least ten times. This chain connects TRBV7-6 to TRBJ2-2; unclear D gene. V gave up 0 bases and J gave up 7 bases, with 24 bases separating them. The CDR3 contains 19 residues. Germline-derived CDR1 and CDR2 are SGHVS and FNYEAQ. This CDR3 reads CASSLALLGPPNKNGELFF. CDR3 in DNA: TGTGCCAGCAGCTTAGCGCTGCTAGGGCCTCCGAACAAAAACGGGGAGCTGTTTTTT.

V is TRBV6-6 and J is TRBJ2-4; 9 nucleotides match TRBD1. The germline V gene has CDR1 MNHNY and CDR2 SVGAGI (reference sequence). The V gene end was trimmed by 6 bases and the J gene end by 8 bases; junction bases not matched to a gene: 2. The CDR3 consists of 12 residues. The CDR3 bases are TGTGCCAGCAGAAGGACAGGGGACATTCAGTACTTC. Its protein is CASRRTGDIQYF.

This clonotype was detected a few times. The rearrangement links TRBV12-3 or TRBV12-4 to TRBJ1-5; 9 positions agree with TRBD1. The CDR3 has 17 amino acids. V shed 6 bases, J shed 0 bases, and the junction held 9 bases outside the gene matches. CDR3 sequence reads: CASRLGQGTYSNQPQHF. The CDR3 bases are TGTGCCAGCAGGTTGGGACAGGGAACGTATAGCAATCAGCCCCAGCATTTT.

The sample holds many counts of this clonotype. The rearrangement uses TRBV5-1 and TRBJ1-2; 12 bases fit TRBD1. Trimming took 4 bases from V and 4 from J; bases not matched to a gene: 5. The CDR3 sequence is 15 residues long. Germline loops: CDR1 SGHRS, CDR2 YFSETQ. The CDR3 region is CASSGGQGAGYGYTF. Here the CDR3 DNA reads TGCGCCAGCAGCGGGGGACAGGGGGCTGGCTATGGCTACACCTTC.

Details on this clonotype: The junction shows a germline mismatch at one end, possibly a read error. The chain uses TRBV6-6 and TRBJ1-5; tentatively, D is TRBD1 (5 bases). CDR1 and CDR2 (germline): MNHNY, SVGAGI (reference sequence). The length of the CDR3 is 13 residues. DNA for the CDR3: TGTGCCAGCAGTTACCATCAGAGGGGCGCCGGTAGGTTT. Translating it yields CASSYHQRGAGRF.

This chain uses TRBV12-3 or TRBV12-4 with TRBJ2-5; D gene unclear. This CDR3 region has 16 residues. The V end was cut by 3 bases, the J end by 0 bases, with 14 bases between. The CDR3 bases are TGTGCCAGCAGTTTTTCCCTGTCGGTACACCAAGAGACCCAGTACTTC. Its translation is CASSFSLSVHQETQYF.